The rows below give T cell receptor beta chains drawn from one sample of a study of T cells after yellow fever vaccination. MiXCR was run by TCRdb on the 5' RACE reads, yielding one entry per CDR3 protein. The sample lists more than 300,000 distinct CDR3 sequences, 3.5% to 4.5% occurring once. This specimen consisted of PBMCs, obtained 15 days after the yellow fever booster vaccination. The receptors come from a man in his late teens or twenties who received the YFV17D yellow fever vaccine. The CDR3 runs from the conserved cysteine through the conserved F or W.

v_call	j_call	cdr3_aa
TRBV24-1	TRBJ2-2	CATSPNVGRQTGELFF
TRBV20-1	TRBJ1-1	CSASSGLIEAFF
TRBV18	TRBJ2-1	CASSPQISYNEQFF
TRBV12-3/TRBV12-4	TRBJ2-5	CASRPGTGKRETQYF
TRBV7-9	TRBJ1-1	CASSLTGVNEAFF
TRBV5-4	TRBJ1-6	CASSQDRVRSPLHF
TRBV12-3/TRBV12-4	TRBJ1-6	CASSRSENYSPLHF
TRBV10-3	TRBJ1-5	CAISEAQLGQPQHF
TRBV5-1	TRBJ2-1	CASSPPLAGTYNEQFF
TRBV5-1	TRBJ2-2	CASSSSGTGSTGELFF
TRBV18	TRBJ2-7	CASSQTGDRYEQYF
TRBV29-1	TRBJ2-1	CSVAQGFYNEQFF
TRBV6-2/TRBV6-3	TRBJ2-1	CASSYGQPDHNEQFF
TRBV20-1	TRBJ1-4	CSARDLQVDEKLFF
TRBV5-1	TRBJ1-2	CASSLVSGQVNYGYTF
TRBV20-1	TRBJ1-1	CSATGTGTEAFF
TRBV7-2	TRBJ1-2	CASSLVFQGGSGYTF
TRBV3-1	TRBJ2-1	CASSFTSAGYNEQFF
TRBV20-1	TRBJ2-7	CSAVRDRYYEQYF
TRBV6-6	TRBJ2-7	CASNRAGTGTGKTYEQYF
TRBV18	TRBJ1-5	CASSDYSHSNQPQHF
TRBV7-2	TRBJ1-5	CASSLGIRSNQPQHF
TRBV11-2	TRBJ2-2	CASSLDRRVEMGELFF
TRBV12-3/TRBV12-4	TRBJ2-2	CASTLYSTGELFF
TRBV20-1	TRBJ2-3	CSARGAGDFRDTQYF
TRBV10-3	TRBJ2-5	CATGGGLLYQETQYF
TRBV5-4	TRBJ2-3	CASSLSGGVLTDTQYF
TRBV6-5	TRBJ1-5	CASKGSEGRGPQHF
TRBV7-6	TRBJ1-1	CASSPPGEEAFF
TRBV7-2	TRBJ1-5	CASSRNRGDQPQHF
TRBV7-2	TRBJ1-3	CASSNLGQGGNTIYF
TRBV7-6	TRBJ2-7	CASSLDHGGSEQYF
TRBV12-3/TRBV12-4	TRBJ1-1	CASSLLGIPEAFF
TRBV24-1	TRBJ2-1	CATANGQGQFF
TRBV27	TRBJ1-6	CASSPRTRGAVSSYNSPLHF
TRBV18	TRBJ2-1	CASSPPGGTGGLSVMDEQFF
TRBV2	TRBJ1-3	CASKPQGITGNTIYF
TRBV12-3/TRBV12-4	TRBJ1-5	CASSPEVGGYQPQHF
TRBV12-3/TRBV12-4	TRBJ1-6	CASSFGTGHSPLHF
TRBV6-5	TRBJ2-7	CASSYSSPSGGLRYHEQYF
TRBV11-2	TRBJ2-6	CASSSTRSGANVLTF
TRBV27	TRBJ2-3	CASSLNGNTDTQYF